This entry features one T cell receptor (beta chain) sequence. The assay was immunoSEQ multiplex PCR, and TCRdb's table has in-frame clones only and misses some. In the table there are approximately 120,000 clones, nearly 85% of which are singletons. The data are from a study of blood T cell repertoires in COVID-19. Study in general: COVID-19 samples, acute and convalescent, were from the United States, Italy and Spain. Nucleic acid was either cDNA or gDNA, and it came from T cells, B-cell-depleted T cells, or PBMCs.

The CDR3 is made up of 14 amino acids. V was shortened by 6 bases and J by 5 bases, with 16 bases between the two germline ends. Per the germline V gene, CDR1 is MDHEN and CDR2 is SYDVKM. This clonotype was obtained from a woman in her forties or fifties with acute or convalescent COVID-19. This chain connects TRBV28 to TRBJ2-5; D might be TRBD2 (6 bases). Sequencing was performed on peripheral blood. The CDR3: CASSRSGGTETQYF. The CDR3 region has the DNA TGTGCCAGCAGCCGTTCTGGCGGGACGGAGACCCAGTACTTC.